The rows below give T cell receptor beta chains drawn from one sample of a study of blood T cells in healthy people across ages. TCRdb ran MiXCR on the 5' RACE reads and lists one entry per CDR3 protein. This sample yields 1.5 million to 2 million distinct CDR3 sequences, of which roughly 27% are seen a single time; about 8% belongs to the top ten. Sequencing was performed on blood. The source is a woman younger than 45 in good health. Each CDR3 is given with its conserved first and last residue. Each record gives: V gene, D gene, clone size, J gene, CDR3 protein, CDR3 DNA. A D gene is named only where the DNA matches it firmly. Clone size is stated in some rows and not others, as once, few, many or a class when expanded.

TRBV3-1,-,few,TRBJ2-1,CASSPGLETYNEQFF,TGTGCCAGCAGCCCCGGCTTAGAGACCTACAATGAGCAGTTCTTC
TRBV12-3/TRBV12-4,-,many,TRBJ1-2,CASSQTSRGYSRGYTF,TGTGCCAGCAGTCAGACCTCCCGGGGGTACAGCCGCGGCTACACCTTC
TRBV6-4,-,-,TRBJ1-1,CASRSDGNTEAFF,TGTGCCAGCAGATCGGACGGAAACACTGAAGCTTTCTTT
TRBV12-5,TRBD1,-,TRBJ2-1,CASGLVLDREGDERFF,TGTGCTAGTGGTTTGGTACTCGACAGGGAAGGGGATGAGCGGTTCTTC
TRBV6-5,-,-,TRBJ2-7,CASSYKHRDYEQYF,TGTGCCAGCAGTTACAAGCACAGGGACTACGAGCAGTACTTC
TRBV20-1,-,-,TRBJ2-3,CSAGGMIRGAPTDTQYF,TGCAGTGCTGGGGGGATGATTAGAGGTGCCCCGACAGATACGCAGTATTTT
TRBV5-1,TRBD1,few,TRBJ2-4,CASSFDRGLRYF,TGCGCCAGCAGCTTCGACAGGGGGTTACGGTACTTC
TRBV7-7,-,-,TRBJ2-3,CASSPSGGFTSTDTRYF,TGTGCCAGCAGCCCCTCCGGCGGTTTCACTAGCACAGATACGCGGTATTTT
TRBV9,TRBD2,-,TRBJ2-1,CASSPGEGKGWSNNEQFF,TGTGCCAGCAGCCCGGGGGAGGGTAAAGGATGGAGTAACAATGAGCAGTTCTTC
TRBV3-1,TRBD2,many,TRBJ2-7,CASSHTGTSLYEQYF,TGTGCCAGCAGCCACACCGGGACTAGCCTCTACGAGCAGTACTTC
TRBV12-3/TRBV12-4,TRBD2,many,TRBJ2-3,CASSFPGTAGPTDTQYF,TGTGCCAGCAGTTTCCCGGGAACAGCGGGACCCACAGATACGCAGTATTTT
TRBV5-5,TRBD2,-,TRBJ2-1,CASSLGFSGSSISGEQFF,TGTGCCAGCAGCTTGGGTTTTAGCGGGAGTAGCATTTCGGGTGAGCAGTTCTTC
TRBV5-1,TRBD1,-,TRBJ2-7,CASGSPGQGAPYEQYF,TGCGCCAGCGGCTCCCCCGGGCAGGGGGCCCCCTACGAGCAGTACTTC
TRBV7-6,-,-,TRBJ1-2,CASSFGRGRRYGYTF,TGTGCCAGCAGCTTTGGGCGTGGCCGCAGGTATGGCTACACCTTC
TRBV3-1,-,many,TRBJ2-5,CASSRKGLETQYF,TGTGCCAGCAGCCGGAAGGGGCTAGAGACCCAGTACTTC
TRBV20-1,-,-,TRBJ2-3,CSVLPGTTDTQYF,TGCAGTGTCCTACCCGGTACCACAGATACGCAGTATTTT
TRBV10-3,TRBD1,-,TRBJ1-4,CAVSTGSGEKLFF,TGTGCTGTATCGACAGGGTCGGGGGAAAAACTGTTTTTT
TRBV9,TRBD2,few,TRBJ2-5,CASSATSGRVQETQYF,TGTGCCAGCAGCGCGACTAGCGGGAGAGTACAAGAGACCCAGTACTTC
TRBV20-1,-,-,TRBJ2-3,CSAPVAPSTDTQYF,TGCAGTGCTCCCGTAGCGCCTAGCACAGATACGCAGTATTTT
TRBV30,-,-,TRBJ1-1,CAWGGNTEAFF,TGTGCCTGGGGAGGGAACACTGAAGCTTTCTTT
TRBV7-9,-,-,TRBJ2-3,CASSPRPDAQYF,TGTGCCAGCAGCCCCCGCCCAGATGCGCAGTATTTT
TRBV6-6,TRBD1,many,TRBJ1-5,CASSQGAVQPQHF,TGTGCCAGCAGTCAGGGGGCCGTTCAGCCCCAGCATTTT
TRBV12-3/TRBV12-4,-,many,TRBJ2-7,CASSLAGKGEQYF,TGTGCCAGCAGTTTAGCGGGGAAAGGCGAGCAGTACTTC
TRBV6-2/TRBV6-3,-,-,TRBJ2-4,CASSYGLRKNIQYF,TGTGCCAGCAGTTACGGACTAAGGAAAAACATTCAGTACTTC
TRBV5-5,TRBD1,few,TRBJ2-7,CASSAGQGSYNEQYF,TGTGCCAGCAGCGCCGGACAGGGCTCCTACAATGAGCAGTACTTC
TRBV6-4,-,-,TRBJ2-3,CASSVMGSGDTQYF,TGTGCCAGCAGTGTTATGGGTTCTGGAGATACGCAGTATTTT
TRBV29-1,-,-,TRBJ2-2,CSVALGTGELFF,TGCAGCGTGGCCCTAGGAACCGGGGAGCTGTTTTTT
TRBV11-2,-,many,TRBJ2-6,CASSFGFSGANVLTF,TGTGCCAGCAGTTTCGGGTTCTCTGGGGCCAACGTCCTGACTTTC